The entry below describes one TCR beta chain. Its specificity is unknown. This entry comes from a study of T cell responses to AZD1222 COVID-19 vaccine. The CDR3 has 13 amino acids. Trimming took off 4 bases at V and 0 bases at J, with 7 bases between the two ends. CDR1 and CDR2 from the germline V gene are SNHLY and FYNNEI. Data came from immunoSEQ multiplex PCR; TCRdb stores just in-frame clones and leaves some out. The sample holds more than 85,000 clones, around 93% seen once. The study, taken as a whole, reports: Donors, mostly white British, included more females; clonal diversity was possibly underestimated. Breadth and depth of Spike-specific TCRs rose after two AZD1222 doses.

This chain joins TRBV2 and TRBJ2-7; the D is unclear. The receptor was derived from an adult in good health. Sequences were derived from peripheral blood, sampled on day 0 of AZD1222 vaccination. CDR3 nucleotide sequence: TGTGCCAGCAGTGGGATGGGCTCCTACGAGCAGTACTTC. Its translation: CASSGMGSYEQYF.